This TCR beta chain originates from a study of cytotoxic CD8 clonotypes in ibrutinib-treated CLL (dated by TCRdb to about 2021). Notes on the research overall: In this cohort, more than 14 patients were treatment-naive and ten to eleven were relapsed/refractory, while fewer than 18 had unmutated IGHV. Responses were partial in roughly 24 patients and complete in 2; after median around 68 months follow-up, some 14 stayed in remission and approximately twelve progressed. The response samples were drawn at a median of roughly eleven months into treatment, with a range of about 6 to 36 months. On average, each sample yielded roughly 250,000 productive templates and tens of thousands of productive rearrangements. Of the approximately 86 people in the trial, about 27 had longitudinal samples available. Cryopreserved peripheral blood mononuclear cells were collected before treatment, at response, and at either disease progression or sustained remission. All remission and progressive disease samples were collected while patients were still receiving ibrutinib.

As concerns this clone: Its antigen is not yet known. Per-nucleotide qualities are absent, and no much larger clonotype sits a single base away.

The time point label, as the study defines it: progressive disease on ibrutinib. Approximately 2 micrograms of genomic DNA were extracted from cryopreserved PBMCs for TCR beta library preparation. Longitudinal blood samples from CLL patients on ibrutinib monotherapy were analyzed using high-throughput TCR beta sequencing. The patients took part in an open-label, single-center phase 2 trial of ibrutinib monotherapy. On a MiSeq, deep resolution sequencing aimed for a depth between 1 in 1 million and 1 in 200,000 T cells, with each clonotype covered approximately 9.8x on average. TCR beta libraries were generated with the immunoSEQ hsTCRB Kit. Per the authors' processing: The data were analyzed with ImmunoSEQ Analyzer and ImmunoSEQ Data Assistant, and V, D and J gene assignments followed IMGT definitions. Clonality, with values ranging from 0 to 1, was calculated as one minus the normalized Shannon entropy of productive rearrangement frequencies. Only overrepresented clonotypes making up at least 0.05% of each patient's repertoire were included in the public clonotype analysis. Thirteen repertoires from age-matched healthy donors, obtained from immuneACCESS, served as clonality controls. In TCRdb, the immuneACCESS table is reduced to in-frame sequences with V and J assigned. These tables do not hold every clone; where another copy was compared, an unresolved V gene accounts for under half, and the others remain unexplained. That table supplies the V and J calls and clone size; D and trimming were determined from the DNA. The sample profile shows about 50,000 clones; approximately 54% of them were found once. In total, the top ten clones hold 20% to 30% of the sample.

The research as a whole found: Baseline clonality exceeded that of age-matched healthy donors and correlated strongly with circulating CD8+ T-cell counts. At ibrutinib response clonality went up, during sustained remission it held steady, and at progression it dropped back toward baseline. Public clonotypes were rare and either contracted or stayed stable during treatment, and the rise in clonality at ibrutinib response reflected the expansion of private clonotypes. Sustained-remission and progressing patients did not have matched sampling times, and lymph node repertoires were not examined.

The junction carries 13 bases between V and J, which are trimmed by 4 bases and 2 bases respectively. CDR1 and CDR2 are read off the germline V gene as SGHVS and FQNEAQ. Including cysteine and phenylalanine, the CDR3 has 15 amino acids. The CDR3 DNA has 45 bases and is translated from base 1. The source of this sequence is a human donor with chronic lymphocytic leukemia. The chain is encoded by TRBV7-8 joined to TRBJ2-3, with the D gene too uncertain to name. The sequencing here drew on PBMCs, taken at disease progression, from a patient treated with ibrutinib. The CDR3: CASSSVRGFTDTQYF. DNA sequence: TGTGCCAGCAGCTCCGTCCGTGGTTTCACAGATACGCAGTATTTT.